The 20 T cell receptor beta chains given below trace back to one sample, sequenced in a study of OX40 agonist ivuxolimab in advanced cancers. Method: immunoSEQ multiplex PCR; TCRdb's copy keeps in-frame clones and lacks some. Of approximately 21,000 clones detected, around 80% appear once; the ten largest clones hold 26%. The starting material was CD4+ or CD8+ T cells sorted from blood, obtained in a trial of the OX40 agonist ivuxolimab. The receptors shown here come from an adult with an advanced solid tumor such as melanoma, head and neck, liver or kidney cancer.

The V call is TRBV14, the J call TRBJ2-6, with 10 bases aligning to TRBD2. The CDR3 has 15 amino acids. The germline V gene encodes CDR1 SGHDN and CDR2 FVKESK. V trimming: 6 bases; J trimming: 3 bases; junction bases outside the gene matches: 2. In DNA form, the CDR3 reads TGTGCCAGCAGAGCGGGAGGGTATGGGGCCAACGTCCTGACTTTC. Residues: CASRAGGYGANVLTF.

The V and J genes are TRBV11-2 and TRBJ2-7, with D perhaps matching TRBD2 (6 bases). This CDR3 spans 15 amino acids. Trimming removed 5 bases at V and 1 base at J, with 15 bases between. The germline CDR1 and CDR2 sequences are SGHAT and FQNNGV. As DNA, the CDR3 is TGTGCCAGCAGCGCCGTCGGAGGGTCTTCCTACGAGCAGTACTTC. Residues: CASSAVGGSSYEQYF. The full variable domain, in which reference TRBV11-2 and TRBJ2-7 provide the parts outside the CDR3, is EAGVAQSPRYKIIEKRQSVAFWCNPISGHATLYWYQQILGQGPKLLIQFQNNGVVDDSQLPKDRFSAERLKGVDSTLKIQPAKLEDSAVYLCASSAVGGSSYEQYFGPGTRLTVT.

This clone showed up just once. The chain couples TRBV6-4 to TRBJ2-3; TRBD2 is a possible D gene (6 bases). With 5 bases removed from V and 3 bases from J, the gap between germline ends came to 12 bases. Germline loops: CDR1 MRHNA, CDR2 SNTAGT. The CDR3 contains 14 residues. This CDR3 reads CASSSGGGTDTQYF. CDR3 sequence (DNA): TGTGCCAGCAGTTCCGGGGGTGGGACAGATACGCAGTATTTT.

The gene calls are TRBV6-5 and TRBJ1-5; D remains unclear. Per the germline V gene, CDR1 is MNHEY and CDR2 is SVGAGI. This CDR3 spans 14 amino acids. The V end was cut by 6 bases, the J end by 5 bases, with 14 bases between. The CDR3 sequence is CASSEGRSYQPQHF. In DNA form, the CDR3 reads TGTGCCAGCAGCGAGGGCAGGTCCTATCAGCCCCAGCATTTT.

Written as DNA, the CDR3 is TGCGCCAGCAGCTTGGGTCCCCGAGCCTACAATGAGCAGTTCTTC. It is translated as CASSLGPRAYNEQFF. J is TRBJ2-1 and V is TRBV5-1, with D uncertain. The CDR3 consists of 15 residues. The germline V gene has CDR1 SGHRS and CDR2 YFSETQ. V dropped 0 bases and J dropped 2 bases, with 9 bases sitting between them.

J is TRBJ2-5 and V is TRBV7-9, with D possibly matching TRBD2 (5 bases). V shed 4 bases and J shed 5 bases, with 26 bases lying between them. The CDR3 consists of 18 residues. CDR1 and CDR2 (germline): SEHNR, FQNEAQ (reference sequence). CDR3 amino acids: CASSSVPAAPPDGETQYF. The CDR3 DNA reads as TGTGCCAGCAGCTCCGTACCAGCGGCCCCGCCGGATGGGGAGACCCAGTACTTC.

The chain recombines TRBV5-1 with TRBJ2-5; TRBD2 matches at 7 bases. The CDR3 contains 15 residues. V shed 3 bases, J shed 4 bases, and the junction held 9 bases outside the gene matches. Germline values: CDR1 SGHRS, CDR2 YFSETQ. This CDR3 reads CASSSAGMGVETQYF. In DNA form, the CDR3 reads TGCGCCAGCAGCTCAGCGGGAATGGGGGTAGAGACCCAGTACTTC.

The chain carries TRBV6-4 and TRBJ2-3; 8 bases fit TRBD2. Trimming at V came to 3 bases and at J to 4 bases, leaving 3 bases not matched to a gene. Germline V gene lookup returns CDR1 MRHNA and CDR2 SNTAGT. The CDR3 totals 14 residues. CDR3 sequence reads: CASSEAGGADTQYF. In DNA form, the CDR3 reads TGTGCCAGCAGTGAGGCGGGAGGCGCAGATACGCAGTATTTT.

V gene TRBV28 combines with J gene TRBJ2-7, with D perhaps matching TRBD1 or TRBD2 (5 bases each). The length of the CDR3 is 15 residues. Germline V gene lookup returns CDR1 MDHEN and CDR2 SYDVKM. With 3 bases removed from V and 2 bases from J, the gap between germline ends came to 14 bases. The CDR3 bases are TGTGCCAGCAGTTTGGGACCGGGACCGACCTACGAGCAGTACTTC. The encoded protein is CASSLGPGPTYEQYF.

This clone appeared a single time. The chain employs TRBV5-1 and TRBJ2-7; D tentatively reads TRBD1 or TRBD2 (5 bases each). Trimming took off 4 bases at V and 6 bases at J, with 8 bases between the two ends. Germline V lookup: CDR1 SGHRS, CDR2 YFSETQ. The CDR3 loop spans 11 amino acids. DNA of the CDR3: TGCGCCAGCAGCCCTGGGACCGAGCAGTACTTC. This translates into CASSPGTEQYF. Supplemented by reference TRBV5-1 and TRBJ2-7, the full variable domain reads KAGVTQTPRYLIKTRGQQVTLSCSPISGHRSVSWYQQTPGQGLQFLFEYFSETQRNKGNFPGRFSGRQFSNSRSEMNVSTLELGDSALYLCASSPGTEQYFGPGTRLTVT.

This chain links TRBV28 with TRBJ1-4, with 7 bases lining up with TRBD1. Germline assignment: CDR1 MDHEN and CDR2 SYDVKM. Unmatched junction bases numbered 5, after V lost 6 bases and J lost 7 bases. This CDR3 spans 13 amino acids. As DNA, the CDR3 is TGTGCCAGCAGACAGGGGATGGGTGAAAAACTGTTTTTT. Its translation is CASRQGMGEKLFF.

The chain recombines TRBV30 with TRBJ2-7; 10 positions agree with TRBD2. Germline V CDR1 and CDR2: GTSNPN, SVGIG (reference sequence). The CDR3 runs to 18 residues. J gave up 4 bases and V 2 bases, and 17 bases lay outside the gene matches. The CDR3 here is CAWSYWALGASGSYEQYF. CDR3 bases: TGTGCCTGGAGTTATTGGGCTCTTGGGGCTAGCGGGAGTTACGAGCAGTACTTC. The variable domain in full, completed from reference TRBV30 and TRBJ2-7, reads SQTIHQWPATLVQPVGSPLSLECTVEGTSNPNLYWYRQAAGRGLQLLFYSVGIGQISSEVPQNLSASRPQDRQFILSSKKLLLSDSGFYLCAWSYWALGASGSYEQYFGPGTRLTVT.

This chain links TRBV7-9 with TRBJ1-5; D not resolved. The CDR3 contains 14 residues. Trimming took 0 bases from V and 7 from J, leaving 10 bases between them. Germline CDR1 SEHNR, CDR2 FQNEAQ (reference sequence). This CDR3 is CASSLAVGSQPQHF. As DNA, the CDR3 is TGTGCCAGCAGCTTAGCGGTGGGATCCCAGCCCCAGCATTTT.

The chain uses TRBV6-1 and TRBJ1-1; D might be TRBD1 (5 bases). The V and J ends lost 7 bases and 0 bases respectively, with 15 bases between them. The germline V gene encodes CDR1 MNHNS and CDR2 SASEGT. CDR3 size: 15 residues. DNA for the CDR3: TGTGCCAGCACACCTCCACGGGGGATGAACACTGAAGCTTTCTTT. Translated, it gives CASTPPRGMNTEAFF.

The chain links TRBV11-2 to TRBJ2-1, with D perhaps matching TRBD2 (5 bases). Germline V CDR1 and CDR2: SGHAT, FQNNGV. This CDR3 has 15 amino acids. V shed 3 bases and J shed 4 bases, with 13 bases lying between them. CDR3 DNA sequence: TGTGCCAGCAGCTTGGACTTGACCCCATACAATGAGCAGTTCTTC. Translation: CASSLDLTPYNEQFF.

The gene calls are TRBV30 and TRBJ2-4; weak D call: TRBD2 (5 bases). Trimming removed 2 bases from V and 8 bases from J, with 13 bases in between. Per germline, CDR1 GTSNPN and CDR2 SVGIG (reference sequence). The CDR3 contains 13 residues. The CDR3 reads CAWSTSTGYIQYF. The CDR3 bases are TGTGCCTGGAGTACCTCTACGGGGTACATTCAGTACTTC.

The chain couples TRBV4-1 to TRBJ1-1; D not certain. Germline V gene lookup returns CDR1 MGHRA and CDR2 YSYEKL. The V end lost 2 bases, the J end lost 5 bases, and 12 bases lay between the germline ends. This CDR3 contains 14 residues. The CDR3 nucleotides read TGCGCCAGCAGCCAACTTGTGGGAGGGACTGAAGCTTTCTTT. This encodes CASSQLVGGTEAFF.

This chain uses TRBV11-2 with TRBJ2-1; 9 nucleotides match TRBD2. The CDR3 has 19 amino acids. V lost 5 bases, J lost 0 bases, and 14 bases stayed unmatched. Per germline, CDR1 SGHAT and CDR2 FQNNGV. This chain's CDR3 is CASSRTTAAGGVSYNEQFF. The DNA for the CDR3 is TGTGCCAGCAGCCGCACAACGGCGGCGGGAGGGGTCTCCTACAATGAGCAGTTCTTC.

The rearrangement joins TRBV5-1 to TRBJ2-3, with unresolved D. Germline V gene lookup returns CDR1 SGHRS and CDR2 YFSETQ. The CDR3 consists of 16 residues. Trimming shortened V by 2 bases and J by 1 base, and 14 bases separated the two germline ends. The CDR3 region has the DNA TGCGCCAGCAGCTTTACCGGGTCGTCTCGCACAGATACGCAGTATTTT. This gives the protein CASSFTGSSRTDTQYF.

The CDR3 nucleotides are TGCAGCGTTGAAGAAAGGCAGGACGGGACTAGCGGGAGAAGACATGAGCAGTTCTTC. Translation gives CSVEERQDGTSGRRHEQFF. The chain carries TRBV29-1 and TRBJ2-1; 14 bases are shared with TRBD2. J was trimmed by 8 bases and V by 0 bases; bases with no gene match: 15. Germline lookup yields CDR1 SQVTM and CDR2 ANQGSEA. The CDR3 has 19 amino acids.